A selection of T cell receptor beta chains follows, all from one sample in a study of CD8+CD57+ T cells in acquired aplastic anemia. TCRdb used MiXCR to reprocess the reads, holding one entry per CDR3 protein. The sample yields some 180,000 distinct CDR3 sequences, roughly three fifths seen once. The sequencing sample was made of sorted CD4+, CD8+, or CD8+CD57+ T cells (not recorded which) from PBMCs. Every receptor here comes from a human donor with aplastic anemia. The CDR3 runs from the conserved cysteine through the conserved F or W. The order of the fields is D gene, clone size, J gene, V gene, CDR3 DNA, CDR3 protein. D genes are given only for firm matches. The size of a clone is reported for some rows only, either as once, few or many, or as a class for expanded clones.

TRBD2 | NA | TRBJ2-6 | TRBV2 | TGTGCCAGCCGTTTCGCGGGAGTTTCTGGGGCCAACGTCCTGACTTTC | CASRFAGVSGANVLTF
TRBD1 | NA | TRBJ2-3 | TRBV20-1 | TGCAGTGCTAAGACAGGGGGCACAGATACGCAGTATTTT | CSAKTGGTDTQYF
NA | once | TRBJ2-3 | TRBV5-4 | TGTGCCAGCAGCTTGGAAGGATTAGGGGATACGCAGTATTTT | CASSLEGLGDTQYF
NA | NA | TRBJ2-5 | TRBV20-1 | TGCAGTGCTAAAAGTACGGCCCGAGAGACCCAGTACTTC | CSAKSTARETQYF
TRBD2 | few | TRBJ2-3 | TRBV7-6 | TGTGCCAGCAGCTTAGACGGGGGGGCGACAGATACGCAGTATTTT | CASSLDGGATDTQYF
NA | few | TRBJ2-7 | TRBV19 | TGTGCCAGTAGTATAGCCGGGACGGAAGCCTACGAGCAGTACTTC | CASSIAGTEAYEQYF
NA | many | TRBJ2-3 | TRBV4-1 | TGCGCCAGCAGCCAAGAAACACTACCCCGCACAGATACGCAGTATTTT | CASSQETLPRTDTQYF
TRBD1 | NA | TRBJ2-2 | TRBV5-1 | TGCGCCAGCAGCGTGACAGGGGGCAGCACCGGGGAGCTGTTTTTT | CASSVTGGSTGELFF
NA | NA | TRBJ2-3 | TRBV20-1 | TGCAGTGCCAGCAGCTTAGTCCCAGGTGGGGATACGCAGTATTTT | CSASSLVPGGDTQYF
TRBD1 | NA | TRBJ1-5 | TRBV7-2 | TGTGCCAGCAGCTTCATAGGACAGGGGGCGGATCAGCCCCAGCATTTT | CASSFIGQGADQPQHF
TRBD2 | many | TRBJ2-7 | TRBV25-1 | TGTGCCAGCAGTGAGGAACTGGGACTAGCGGGGGGGCCTTATATAGGGCAGTACTTC | CASSEELGLAGGPYIGQYF
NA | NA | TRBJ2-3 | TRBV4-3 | TGCGCCAGCAGCCAAGATGACTTCTGGGCGGGGCAGTATTTT | CASSQDDFWAGQYF
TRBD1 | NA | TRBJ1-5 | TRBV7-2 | TGTGCCAGCAGCTTAGGTCAGGGGGCGAATCAGCCCCAGCATTTT | CASSLGQGANQPQHF
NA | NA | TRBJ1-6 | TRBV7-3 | TGTGCCAGCAGCTTAGGGGGGCGGGGGGCGTCCGATTCACCCCTCCACTTT | CASSLGGRGASDSPLHF
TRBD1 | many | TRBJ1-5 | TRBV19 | TGTGCCAGTAGTATAGGAGAGGGGGCCGGCCAGCCCCAGCATTTT | CASSIGEGAGQPQHF
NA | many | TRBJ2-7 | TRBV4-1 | TGCGCCAGCAGCCAAGGACTGGAAATATCCCCCTACGAGCAGTACTTC | CASSQGLEISPYEQYF
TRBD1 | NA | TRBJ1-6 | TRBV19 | TGTGCCAGTAGCCTCGGGACAGGGGATCCACCCCTCCACTTT | CASSLGTGDPPLHF
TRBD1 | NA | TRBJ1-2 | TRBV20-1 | TGCAGTGCTACTGGACAGGGAGGCTATGGCTACACCTTC | CSATGQGGYGYTF
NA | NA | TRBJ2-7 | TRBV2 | TGTGCCAGCAGTGAATTCGAGTACGAGCAGTACTTC | CASSEFEYEQYF
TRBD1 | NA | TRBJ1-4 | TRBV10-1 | TGCGCCAGCAGACGCCATTGGACAGGGGGCAGGAGCAATGAAAAACTGTTTTTT | CASRRHWTGGRSNEKLFF
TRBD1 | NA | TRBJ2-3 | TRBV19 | TGTGCCAGTAGTGTCCAGGGGGATCAGGGAGATACGCAGTATTTT | CASSVQGDQGDTQYF
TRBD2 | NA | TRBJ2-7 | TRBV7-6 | TGTGCCAGCAGCCCCCCGGGGGGTTACGAGCAGTACTTC | CASSPPGGYEQYF
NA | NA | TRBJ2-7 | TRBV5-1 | TGCGCCAGCAGCTTGGGGCAGGGGGGAAGGTACGAGCAGTACTTC | CASSLGQGGRYEQYF
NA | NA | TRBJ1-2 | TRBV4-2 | TGTGCCAGCAGCCAAGAAGTCGGGGGGGGAAACTATGGCTACACCTTC | CASSQEVGGGNYGYTF